Sequencing of this T cell receptor beta chain was carried out in a study of T cell changes during pregnancy in multiple sclerosis. Germline V gene lookup returns CDR1 MNHNS and CDR2 SASEGT. The CDR3 contains 15 residues. Trimming took 2 bases from V and 1 from J, leaving 10 bases between them. Some clones are missing from TCRdb's copy, which holds only in-frame ones; the method was immunoSEQ multiplex PCR. The sample has 30,000 or so clones; about 85% are singletons. The chain recombines TRBV6-1 with TRBJ2-3; unclear D gene. Source: CD8+ T cells from peripheral blood mononuclear cells, taken after pregnancy. The TCR was taken from a female donor with multiple sclerosis, enrolled in a pregnancy study. Here the CDR3 reads CASSESVGGTDTQYF. The CDR3 DNA reads as TGTGCCAGCAGTGAAAGCGTCGGAGGCACAGATACGCAGTATTTT.